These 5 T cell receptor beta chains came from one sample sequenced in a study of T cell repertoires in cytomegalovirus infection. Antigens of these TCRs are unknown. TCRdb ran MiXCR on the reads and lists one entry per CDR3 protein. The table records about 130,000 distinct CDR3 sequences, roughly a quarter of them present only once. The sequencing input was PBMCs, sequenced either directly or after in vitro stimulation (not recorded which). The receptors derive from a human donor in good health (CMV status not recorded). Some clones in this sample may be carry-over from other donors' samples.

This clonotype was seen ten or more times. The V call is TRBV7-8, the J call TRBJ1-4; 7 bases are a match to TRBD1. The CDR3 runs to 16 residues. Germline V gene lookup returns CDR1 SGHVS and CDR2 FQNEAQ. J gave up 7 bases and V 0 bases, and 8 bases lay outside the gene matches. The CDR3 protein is CASSLASEGASEKLFF. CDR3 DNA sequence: TGTGCCAGCAGCTTAGCGTCGGAGGGGGCTAGTGAAAAACTGTTTTTT.

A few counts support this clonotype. DNA for the CDR3: TGTGCCTGGAGTGTGACTAGCGGGGGGACCCAGTACTTC. The encoded protein is CAWSVTSGGTQYF. The chain links TRBV30 to TRBJ2-5; 12 bases agree with TRBD2. The CDR3 is 13 amino acids. In germline, CDR1 is GTSNPN, CDR2 SVGIG (reference sequence). Unmatched junction bases numbered 0, after V lost 0 bases and J lost 7 bases.

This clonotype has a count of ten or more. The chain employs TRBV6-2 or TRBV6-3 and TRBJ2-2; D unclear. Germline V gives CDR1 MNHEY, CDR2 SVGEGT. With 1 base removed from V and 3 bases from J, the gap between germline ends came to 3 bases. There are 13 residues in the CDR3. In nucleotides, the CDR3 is TGTGCCAGCAGTTACTTAGACACCGGGGAGCTGTTTTTT. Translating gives CASSYLDTGELFF.

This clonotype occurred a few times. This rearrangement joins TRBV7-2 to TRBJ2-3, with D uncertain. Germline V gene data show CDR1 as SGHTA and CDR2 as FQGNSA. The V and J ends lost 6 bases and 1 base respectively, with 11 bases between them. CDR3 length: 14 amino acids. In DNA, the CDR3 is TGTGCCAGCAGGTTCATAGAGGGCACAGATACGCAGTATTTT. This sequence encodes CASRFIEGTDTQYF.

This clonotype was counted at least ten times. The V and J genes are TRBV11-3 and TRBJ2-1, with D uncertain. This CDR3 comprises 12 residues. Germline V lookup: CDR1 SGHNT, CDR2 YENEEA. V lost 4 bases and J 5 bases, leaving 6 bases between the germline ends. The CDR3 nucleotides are TGTGCCAGCAGCTCGTGGAACAATGAGCAGTTCTTC. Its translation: CASSSWNNEQFF.